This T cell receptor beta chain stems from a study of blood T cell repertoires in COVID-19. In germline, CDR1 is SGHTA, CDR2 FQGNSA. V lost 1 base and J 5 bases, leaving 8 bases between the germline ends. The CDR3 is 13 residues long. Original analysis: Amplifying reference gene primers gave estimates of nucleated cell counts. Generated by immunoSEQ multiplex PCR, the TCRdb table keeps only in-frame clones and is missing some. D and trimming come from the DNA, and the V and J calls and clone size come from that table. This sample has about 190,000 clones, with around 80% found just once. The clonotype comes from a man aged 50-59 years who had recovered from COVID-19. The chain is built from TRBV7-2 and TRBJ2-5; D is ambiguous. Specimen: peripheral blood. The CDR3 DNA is TGTGCCAGCAGCTTAGAATACGGGGAGACCCAGTACTTC. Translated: CASSLEYGETQYF.